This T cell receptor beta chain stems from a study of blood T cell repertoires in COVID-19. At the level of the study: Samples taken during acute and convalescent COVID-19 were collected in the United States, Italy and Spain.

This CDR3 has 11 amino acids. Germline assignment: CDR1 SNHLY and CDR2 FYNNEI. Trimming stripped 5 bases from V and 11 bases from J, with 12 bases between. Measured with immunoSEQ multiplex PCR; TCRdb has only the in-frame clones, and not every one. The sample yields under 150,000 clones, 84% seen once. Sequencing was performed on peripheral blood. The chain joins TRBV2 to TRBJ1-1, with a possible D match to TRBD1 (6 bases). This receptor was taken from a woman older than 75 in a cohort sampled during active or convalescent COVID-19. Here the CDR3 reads CASSSLTGAFF. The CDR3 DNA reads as TGTGCCAGCAGTTCTCTAACAGGGGCTTTCTTT.